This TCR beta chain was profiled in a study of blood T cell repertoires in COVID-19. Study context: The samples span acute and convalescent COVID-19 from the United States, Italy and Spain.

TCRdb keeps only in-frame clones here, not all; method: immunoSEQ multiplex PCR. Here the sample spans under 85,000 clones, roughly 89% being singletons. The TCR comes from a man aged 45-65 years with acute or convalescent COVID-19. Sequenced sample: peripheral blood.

CDR3 coding DNA: TGTGCCAGCAGCTTGGGACAGGGGAGTATCAATGAGCAGTTCTTC. As protein: CASSLGQGSINEQFF. This chain links TRBV11-2 with TRBJ2-1; 10 bases align to TRBD1. Trimming took 3 bases from V and 6 from J; bases not matched to a gene: 5. The CDR3 has 15 residues. Per germline, CDR1 SGHAT and CDR2 FQNNGV. Filled out from reference TRBV11-2 and TRBJ2-1, the complete variable domain reads EAGVAQSPRYKIIEKRQSVAFWCNPISGHATLYWYQQILGQGPKLLIQFQNNGVVDDSQLPKDRFSAERLKGVDSTLKIQPAKLEDSAVYLCASSLGQGSINEQFFGPGTRLTVL.